The clone carrying this T cell receptor (beta chain) is a singleton in its sample. This sample stems from a study of cytomegalovirus exposure and HLA in healthy donors. The CDR3 runs 16 residues. Germline-derived CDR1 and CDR2 are MNHNS and SASEGT. Trimming took off 3 bases at V and 3 bases at J, with 16 bases between the two ends. PCR primers comprised 60 Vbeta and 13 Jbeta primers. Clones were sequenced by immunoSEQ multiplex PCR, and TCRdb holds only the in-frame ones, with some missing. The sample contains 95,000 to 150,000 clones, 80% of which appear only once. The rearrangement joins TRBV6-1 to TRBJ2-3; maybe TRBD2 (5 bases). Specimen: PBMCs. This TCR was sampled from a female donor in good health and CMV-seronegative. CDR3 nucleotides: TGTGCCAGCAGTGACCTAGAGAGTCCGGGAACAGATACGCAGTATTTT. Its translation is CASSDLESPGTDTQYF.